Below are 27 T cell receptor beta chains sequenced from a single sample in a study of blood T cells in healthy people across ages. With a J-beta primer mix and a sample-barcoded 5' primer, a second PCR ran about 7 to 11 cycles. MiXCR, applied by TCRdb to the 5' RACE reads, yields one record per CDR3 protein. The profile shows approximately 580,000 distinct CDR3 sequences, approximately 25% of them singletons. The same specimen was also included in a second study, on T cells of mothers and their children.

Sequences were obtained from blood. Receptor source: a boy younger than 18 in good health.

The chain has TRBV5-6 and TRBJ2-7; 10 bases match TRBD1. The CDR3 spans 15 residues. Germline V gene data show CDR1 as SGHDT and CDR2 as YYEEEE. Germline trimming cut 0 bases from V and 6 bases from J; bases unmatched to any gene: 6. CDR3 sequence: CASSLDGTGVLEQYF. The CDR3 bases are TGTGCCAGCAGCTTGGATGGGACAGGGGTACTCGAGCAGTACTTC.

The CDR3 bases are TGTGCCAGCAGCCAAGGGCAGTACACTGAAGCTTTCTTT. Protein sequence: CASSQGQYTEAFF. The rearrangement links TRBV3-1 to TRBJ1-1; D gene unclear. The CDR3 is 13 amino acids. Germline V gene sequence: CDR1 LGHDT, CDR2 YNNKEL (reference sequence). Trimming left V 1 base short and J 3 bases short, with 6 bases between.

The V call is TRBV7-8, the J call TRBJ1-2; possibly TRBD1 for D (5 bases). The V gene's germline CDR1 is SGHVS and CDR2 FQNEAQ. The germline V and J ends were trimmed by 0 bases and 4 bases, with 12 bases remaining between them. This CDR3 has 15 residues. The DNA of the CDR3 is TGTGCCAGCAGCTTAGCGGCCCAGGGCCCCTATGGCTACACCTTC. Amino acid sequence: CASSLAAQGPYGYTF.

J is TRBJ1-2 and V is TRBV7-9, with 9 bases lining up with TRBD1. The V segment lost 4 bases and the J segment 4 bases; nucleotides outside the gene matches: 13. CDR3 length: 17 amino acids. Germline assignment: CDR1 SEHNR and CDR2 FQNEAQ (reference sequence). This CDR3 reads CASSSTPGQGSGYGYTF. CDR3 nucleotides: TGTGCCAGCAGCTCTACTCCGGGACAGGGTAGTGGCTATGGCTACACCTTC.

There are a few counts of this clonotype. This chain joins TRBV28 and TRBJ2-5; D remains ambiguous. This CDR3 comprises 12 residues. Trimming stripped 3 bases from V and 5 bases from J, with 7 bases between. CDR1 and CDR2 from the germline V gene are MDHEN and SYDVKM. CDR3 in DNA: TGTGCCAGCAGTTTTAGGCTTGAGACCCAGTACTTC. Translating gives CASSFRLETQYF.

This clonotype was counted a few times. CDR3 amino acids: CASSPRLGPVETQYF. CDR3 sequence (DNA): TGTGCCAGCAGCCCCCGACTGGGGCCGGTGGAGACCCAGTACTTC. The chain uses TRBV5-6 and TRBJ2-5; possibly TRBD1 for D (5 bases). Trimming took off 4 bases at V and 5 bases at J, with 18 bases between the two ends. Germline values: CDR1 SGHDT, CDR2 YYEEEE. This CDR3 is 15 amino acids long.

The chain links TRBV13 to TRBJ2-7, with 7 bases matching TRBD1. The V and J ends lost 2 bases and 6 bases, in that order; junction bases with no gene match: 7. This CDR3 region has 14 residues. CDR1 and CDR2 (germline): PRHDT, FYEKMQ (reference sequence). CDR3 residues: CASSLSDRLSEQYF. DNA of the CDR3: TGTGCCAGCAGCTTATCGGACAGGTTGAGCGAGCAGTACTTC.

This clonotype came up a few times. This sequence joins TRBV5-1 and TRBJ2-5; D possibly uses TRBD1 or TRBD2 (5 bases each). V lost 4 bases and J 5 bases, leaving 18 bases between the germline ends. The CDR3 is 15 amino acids. Germline loops: CDR1 SGHRS, CDR2 YFSETQ. As DNA, the CDR3 is TGCGCCAGCAGCCTCGGGACCGTACTAGGGGAGACCCAGTACTTC. It codes for CASSLGTVLGETQYF.

V usage is TRBV20-1 and J usage is TRBJ2-1, with D possibly TRBD2 on 6 matching bases. V was cut by 3 bases and J by 8 bases, with 14 bases left in between. This CDR3 is 13 amino acids long. CDR1 is DFQATT, CDR2 SNEGSKA, per germline (reference sequence). CDR3 protein: CSARTPSVHEQFF. CDR3 in DNA: TGCAGTGCTAGGACCCCTAGCGTCCATGAGCAGTTCTTC.

There are a few counts of this clonotype. V is TRBV28 and J is TRBJ2-7; 7 nucleotides match TRBD1. The germline V gene has CDR1 MDHEN and CDR2 SYDVKM. The CDR3 is 15 amino acids. V lost 3 bases to trimming and J lost 1 base; unmatched junction nucleotides: 6. The DNA for the CDR3 is TGTGCCAGCAGTTTCGGTTACAGGGGATCCTACGAGCAGTACTTC. Translated, it gives CASSFGYRGSYEQYF.

This clonotype was detected a few times. The genes are TRBV7-4 and TRBJ2-3; 9 bases map to TRBD1. The CDR3 is 15 residues long. Per germline, CDR1 SGHVT and CDR2 SQSDAQ. The J segment lost 11 bases and the V segment lost 5 bases, leaving 14 bases of the junction unmatched. CDR3 in amino acids: CASSLPGQGEFKQYF. The CDR3 nucleotides are TGTGCCAGCAGCCTCCCGGGACAGGGAGAGTTTAAGCAGTATTTT. The full variable domain, its missing parts supplied by reference TRBV7-4 and TRBJ2-3, is GAGVSQSPRYKVAKRGRDVALRCDSISGHVTLYWYRQTLGQGSEVLTYSQSDAQRDKSGRPSGRFSAERPERSVSTLKIQRTEQGDSAVYLCASSLPGQGEFKQYFGPGTRLTVL.

DNA of the CDR3: TGCGCCAGCAGCCAACTACAGGTCAGGGCCCCCAACAATGAGCAGTTCTTC. Its protein is CASSQLQVRAPNNEQFF. The chain employs TRBV4-3 and TRBJ2-1, with D possibly TRBD1 on 5 matching bases. Trimming shortened V by 2 bases and J by 5 bases, and 19 bases separated the two germline ends. Germline values: CDR1 LGHNA, CDR2 YSLEER. This CDR3 contains 17 residues.

This clonotype occurred a few times. The CDR3 nucleotides read TGCGCCAGCGGACAGAAACTAAGCTCCTACGAGCAGTACTTC. Amino acids: CASGQKLSSYEQYF. The chain has TRBV4-3 and TRBJ2-5; D may be TRBD1 (6 bases). TRBJ2-7 matches the DNA end more closely, so the J call is doubtful. CDR3 length: 14 amino acids. Germline-derived CDR1 and CDR2 are LGHNA and YSLEER.

The J gene is TRBJ2-3, the V gene TRBV27; weak D call: TRBD2 (5 bases). Trimming removed 2 bases from V and 4 bases from J, with 13 bases in between. Per the germline V gene, CDR1 is MNHEY and CDR2 is SMNVEV (reference sequence). There are 15 residues in the CDR3. CDR3 nucleotides: TGTGCCAGCAGTTTAAACGAGGGCCGGGCAGATACGCAGTATTTT. It codes for CASSLNEGRADTQYF.

The chain uses TRBV2 and TRBJ2-4; 9 nucleotides agree with TRBD2. The germline gives CDR1 SNHLY, CDR2 FYNNEI. The CDR3 contains 17 residues. V lost 0 bases and J lost 0; bases outside the gene matches: 3. CDR3 amino acids: CASSEAAGGLAKNIQYF. As DNA, the CDR3 is TGTGCCAGCAGTGAAGCAGCGGGAGGTTTAGCCAAAAACATTCAGTACTTC.

This clonotype was found a few times. V gene TRBV6-2 or TRBV6-3 combines with J gene TRBJ2-5; 8 positions agree with TRBD2. The CDR3 runs 16 residues. V gave up 4 bases and J gave up 7 bases; unmatched junction bases: 14. CDR1 is MNHEY and CDR2 is SVGEGT in the germline V gene. CDR3: CASSFLPGLEVRTQYF. In DNA, the CDR3 is TGTGCCAGCAGTTTCCTGCCGGGACTAGAGGTGCGGACCCAGTACTTC.

This clonotype was seen a handful of times. In nucleotides, the CDR3 is TGTGCCAGCACCGTTAGCGGGGGGGCATTCCATGAGCAGTTCTTC. As protein: CASTVSGGAFHEQFF. The chain carries TRBV12-3 or TRBV12-4 and TRBJ2-1, with 11 bases matching TRBD2. This CDR3 is 15 amino acids long. V was clipped by 7 bases and J by 8 bases; unmatched bases: 10.

This clonotype was seen a handful of times. J is TRBJ2-5 and V is TRBV11-2, with D perhaps matching TRBD2 (5 bases). The germline V and J ends were trimmed by 1 base and 2 bases, with 14 bases remaining between them. The CDR3 has 16 amino acids. Per germline, CDR1 SGHAT and CDR2 FQNNGV. CDR3 protein: CASSLGGLMVQETQYF. In DNA form, the CDR3 reads TGTGCCAGCAGCTTAGGAGGACTTATGGTGCAAGAGACCCAGTACTTC.

Concerning this clonotype: At one end the junction does not follow the germline gene, possibly because of a read error. The chain carries TRBV9 and TRBJ2-3; D uncertain. The CDR3 length is 16 residues. In germline, CDR1 is SGDLS, CDR2 YYNGEE. The CDR3 bases are TGTGCCAGCAGCGGGCTAGGACGTTGGGCCGCAGATACGCAGTACTTT. Translating it yields CASSGLGRWAADTQYF.

This clonotype was counted only a few times. This chain joins TRBV4-1 and TRBJ1-1; perhaps TRBD1 as D (5 bases). Germline values: CDR1 MGHRA, CDR2 YSYEKL. The V and J ends lost 3 bases and 11 bases respectively, with 16 bases between them. The CDR3 is 13 amino acids. The CDR3 sequence is CASSHPEGQRAFF. CDR3 sequence (DNA): TGCGCCAGCAGCCATCCTGAGGGGCAACGCGCTTTCTTT.

As regards this clonotype: An end of the junction differs from the germline gene, which may be a read error. This chain links TRBV3-1 with TRBJ2-5, with 12 bases lining up with TRBD2. The germline V gene encodes CDR1 LGHDT and CDR2 YNNKEL (reference sequence). The CDR3 has 17 residues. As DNA, the CDR3 is TGTGCCAACAGCCGACGGACTAGCGGGGTCTCCCAAGAGACCCAGTACTTC. It encodes CANSRRTSGVSQETQYF.

This clonotype appeared a few times. The chain links TRBV29-1 to TRBJ2-5, with D possibly being TRBD2 (7 bases). The DNA end is a closer match to TRBJ2-1, so the J assignment may be wrong. Germline V gene sequence: CDR1 SQVTM, CDR2 ANQGSEA. The CDR3 length is 13 residues. The CDR3 DNA sequence: TGCAGCCTCAGGGAGGGGGGATACAATGAGCAGTTCTTC. It yields the protein CSLREGGYNEQFF.

This sequence joins TRBV7-2 and TRBJ2-5; D remains ambiguous. The CDR3 has 15 amino acids. Germline loops: CDR1 SGHTA, CDR2 FQGNSA. V lost 5 bases, J lost 5 bases, and 18 bases lay in between. The CDR3 DNA is TGTGCCAGCAGCCTCTGGCGGCAGTTCTCTGAGACCCAGTACTTC. It yields the protein CASSLWRQFSETQYF.

This clonotype was detected a few times. This chain links TRBV4-3 with TRBJ2-1; D is ambiguous. The CDR3 loop spans 20 amino acids. V lost 0 bases, J lost 0 bases, and 21 bases lay in between. Germline CDR1 LGHNA, CDR2 YSLEER. This CDR3 is CASSQDRGVATPLSYNEQFF. The CDR3 region has the DNA TGCGCCAGCAGCCAAGATCGAGGAGTGGCAACTCCCCTCTCCTACAATGAGCAGTTCTTC.

This clonotype was counted only a few times. The CDR3: CASSQIQEGWAQYF. The DNA of the CDR3 is TGTGCCAGCAGCCAGATCCAGGAGGGGTGGGCGCAGTACTTC. This sequence joins TRBV3-1 and TRBJ2-5, with D perhaps TRBD2 (6 bases). Trimming pared 3 bases from V and 11 bases from J, leaving 19 bases between. The CDR3 runs 14 residues. CDR1 and CDR2 (germline): LGHDT, YNNKEL (reference sequence).

This clonotype was counted many times. The genes are TRBV7-9 and TRBJ1-1; 11 bases fit TRBD1. CDR3 length: 17 amino acids. V shed 5 bases and J 5 bases; nucleotides not matched to a gene: 13. CDR1 and CDR2 from the germline V gene are SEHNR and FQNEAQ (reference sequence). The CDR3 DNA follows: TGTGCCAGCAGCACACGGACAGGGGGCGACATGGGGACTGAAGCTTTCTTT. Its protein product is CASSTRTGGDMGTEAFF. The full variable domain, completed using reference TRBV7-9 and TRBJ1-1, is DTGVSQNPRHKITKRGQNVTFRCDPISEHNRLYWYRQTLGQGPEFLTYFQNEAQLEKSRLLSDRFSAERPKGSFSTLEIQRTEQGDSAMYLCASSTRTGGDMGTEAFFGQGTRLTVV.

As for this clonotype: The junction does not match germline at one end; this may be a read error. The CDR3 DNA is TGCGCCAGCAGCTTAGAGGCCTTCACGGATACGCAGTATTTT. This sequence encodes CASSLEAFTDTQYF. The J gene is TRBJ2-3, the V gene TRBV7-2, with D unclear. The germline V gene has CDR1 SGHTA and CDR2 FQGNSA. This CDR3 is 14 amino acids long.